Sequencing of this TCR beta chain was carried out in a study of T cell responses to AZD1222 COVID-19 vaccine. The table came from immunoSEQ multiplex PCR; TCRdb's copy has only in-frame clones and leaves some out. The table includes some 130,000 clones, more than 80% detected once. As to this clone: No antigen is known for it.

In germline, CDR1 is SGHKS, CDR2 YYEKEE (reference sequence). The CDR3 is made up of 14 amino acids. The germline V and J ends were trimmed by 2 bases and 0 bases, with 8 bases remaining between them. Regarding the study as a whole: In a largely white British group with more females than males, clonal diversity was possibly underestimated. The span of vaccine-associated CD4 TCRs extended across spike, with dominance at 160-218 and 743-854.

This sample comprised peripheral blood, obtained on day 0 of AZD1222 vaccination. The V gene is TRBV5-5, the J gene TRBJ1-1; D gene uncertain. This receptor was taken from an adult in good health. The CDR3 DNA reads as TGTGCCAGCAGCTTTGGGCGGATGAACACTGAAGCTTTCTTT. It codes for CASSFGRMNTEAFF.